This T cell receptor (beta chain) was documented in a study of relationships among human T cell subsets (TCRdb year 2010). The study in broad terms: The study sequenced eight distinct T cell populations from blood: pan T, CD8 cytotoxic, regulatory, Th1, Th2, naive plus transitional, activated and memory cells. Broader findings and caveats from the paper: The seven subsets showed no statistically significant differences in V, D and J usage, CDR3 length, or N-nucleotide additions. Substantial CDR3 sharing among Th1, Th2 and regulatory T cells was interpreted as suggesting stochastic cell fate choices. T cell counts went unrecorded for a couple of pan T samples, which were processed alongside pan B cells. A CD4+CD8+ double-positive population could not be ruled out by the bead-based sorting. Over 55% of CD8+ cytotoxic sequences belonged to clones with over 100 reads, whereas regulatory and Th2 subsets showed few such clones.

Note on this clonotype: What this receptor recognizes is not known. Nothing much larger sits one base from this clone, and base qualities are not available.

Miltenyi superparamagnetic beads coated with subset-specific monoclonal antibodies were used to isolate the T cell subsets. All T cell populations were isolated from peripheral blood. Mononuclear cells were obtained from whole blood by Ficoll separation, and monocytes were then depleted with anti-CD14 microbeads. Right after isolation, the cell populations were resuspended in RNAprotect reagent. In general terms, the pan T sample was made up of CD3+ T cells. The CDR3 spans 15 residues, from the cysteine through the phenylalanine. Of the read, only the CDR3 DNA is kept; its 45 bases are in frame from base 1. The CDR1 and CDR2 encoded by the germline V gene are SGHRS and YFSETQ. V is reduced by 0 bases and J by 2 bases, leaving a spacing of 11 bases between them. The library was obtained by multiplex PCR. Data came from a 454 GS FLX. TCR alpha and beta CDR3 regions were amplified from mRNA by semiquantitative ARM-PCR. In ARM-PCR, tagged nested gene-specific primers were applied first, and communal superprimers then carried out the exponential amplification. Exonuclease was used to remove the nested primers before the first-round PCR products went through the second amplification round. The amplicons were sequenced on the 454 platform, a system that can rapidly sequence millions of DNA fragments without cloning bias. A read counted as effective if the read could be mapped to both V and J germline segments. The paper's processing steps were these. IRmap was used to assign reads to germline V, D and J segments, and IRmap relies on pyromap, a Smith-Waterman modification adapted to 454 sequencing errors. D-beta assignments were filtered with cutoffs set at the 99th percentile of alignment scores obtained from simulated random sequences. The amino acids between the conserved V-segment Y[YFLI]C motif and the J-segment [FW]GXGT motif were defined as CDR3. Repertoire diversity was estimated with a compound Poisson process model previously applied to large-scale EST data. A procedure for detecting cross-contamination was used to argue that the shared CDR3s did not come from sample contamination. TCRdb reworked the public reads: Q25 trimming with fastp, MiXCR clone assembly, productive beta chains retained. CDR3 protein duplicates are merged, each entry listing the most common genes and DNA. These V and J calls originate from TCRdb's pipeline instead of the authors' own analysis. Across this sample there are about 15,000 distinct CDR3 sequences, with less than 80% seen only once. 30% to 35% of the sample comes from the top ten.

The receptor chain draws on TRBV5-1 and TRBJ2-5, and the D gene may be TRBD2, 7 bases matching. The sequence was collected from a man in his forties in good health. Material for sequencing was total T cells sorted from blood. The cell subset or site label corresponds to: CD3+ T cells in general. The DNA sequence is TGCGCCAGCAGCTTGGACGGGGGGCTTCAAGAGACCCAGTACTTC. Its coded protein is CASSLDGGLQETQYF. With the rest looked up from the reference TRBV5-1 and TRBJ2-5 genes rather than sequenced, the full variable domain is KAGVTQTPRYLIKTRGQQVTLSCSPISGHRSVSWYQQTPGQGLQFLFEYFSETQRNKGNFPGRFSGRQFSNSRSEMNVSTLELGDSALYLCASSLDGGLQETQYFGPGTRLLVL.